This note documents a single TCR beta chain sequence. Its target is not known. The same CDR3 also results from other DNA sequences found in this sample. Those patients who had chemo-refractory metastatic non-small-cell lung cancer were given focal radiation along with CTLA-4 blockade through ipilimumab. This sample was included in a study of radiotherapy plus CTLA-4 blockade in lung cancer. Whole-study results and caveats: Following radiotherapy plus ipilimumab, tumor-derived TCR clones expanded in the blood.

Generated by immunoSEQ multiplex PCR, the TCRdb table keeps only in-frame clones and is missing some. The sample has about 80,000 clones, about 79% seen once. CDR3 length: 15 residues. The germline V and J ends were trimmed by 6 bases and 2 bases, with 14 bases remaining between them. CDR1 and CDR2 (germline): MNHNS, SASEGT. The chain is built from TRBV6-1 and TRBJ1-5; no clear D. The sequence was obtained from a human donor with non-small cell lung cancer whose response to radiotherapy plus ipilimumab could not be evaluated. Some clones in this sample may be carry-over from other donors' samples. The sample consisted of peripheral blood, taken from a patient treated with radiotherapy plus ipilimumab. The CDR3 DNA is TGTGCCAGCAGAGGAGGCAGGTCTGGCAATCAGCCCCAGCATTTT. Its protein product is CASRGGRSGNQPQHF.